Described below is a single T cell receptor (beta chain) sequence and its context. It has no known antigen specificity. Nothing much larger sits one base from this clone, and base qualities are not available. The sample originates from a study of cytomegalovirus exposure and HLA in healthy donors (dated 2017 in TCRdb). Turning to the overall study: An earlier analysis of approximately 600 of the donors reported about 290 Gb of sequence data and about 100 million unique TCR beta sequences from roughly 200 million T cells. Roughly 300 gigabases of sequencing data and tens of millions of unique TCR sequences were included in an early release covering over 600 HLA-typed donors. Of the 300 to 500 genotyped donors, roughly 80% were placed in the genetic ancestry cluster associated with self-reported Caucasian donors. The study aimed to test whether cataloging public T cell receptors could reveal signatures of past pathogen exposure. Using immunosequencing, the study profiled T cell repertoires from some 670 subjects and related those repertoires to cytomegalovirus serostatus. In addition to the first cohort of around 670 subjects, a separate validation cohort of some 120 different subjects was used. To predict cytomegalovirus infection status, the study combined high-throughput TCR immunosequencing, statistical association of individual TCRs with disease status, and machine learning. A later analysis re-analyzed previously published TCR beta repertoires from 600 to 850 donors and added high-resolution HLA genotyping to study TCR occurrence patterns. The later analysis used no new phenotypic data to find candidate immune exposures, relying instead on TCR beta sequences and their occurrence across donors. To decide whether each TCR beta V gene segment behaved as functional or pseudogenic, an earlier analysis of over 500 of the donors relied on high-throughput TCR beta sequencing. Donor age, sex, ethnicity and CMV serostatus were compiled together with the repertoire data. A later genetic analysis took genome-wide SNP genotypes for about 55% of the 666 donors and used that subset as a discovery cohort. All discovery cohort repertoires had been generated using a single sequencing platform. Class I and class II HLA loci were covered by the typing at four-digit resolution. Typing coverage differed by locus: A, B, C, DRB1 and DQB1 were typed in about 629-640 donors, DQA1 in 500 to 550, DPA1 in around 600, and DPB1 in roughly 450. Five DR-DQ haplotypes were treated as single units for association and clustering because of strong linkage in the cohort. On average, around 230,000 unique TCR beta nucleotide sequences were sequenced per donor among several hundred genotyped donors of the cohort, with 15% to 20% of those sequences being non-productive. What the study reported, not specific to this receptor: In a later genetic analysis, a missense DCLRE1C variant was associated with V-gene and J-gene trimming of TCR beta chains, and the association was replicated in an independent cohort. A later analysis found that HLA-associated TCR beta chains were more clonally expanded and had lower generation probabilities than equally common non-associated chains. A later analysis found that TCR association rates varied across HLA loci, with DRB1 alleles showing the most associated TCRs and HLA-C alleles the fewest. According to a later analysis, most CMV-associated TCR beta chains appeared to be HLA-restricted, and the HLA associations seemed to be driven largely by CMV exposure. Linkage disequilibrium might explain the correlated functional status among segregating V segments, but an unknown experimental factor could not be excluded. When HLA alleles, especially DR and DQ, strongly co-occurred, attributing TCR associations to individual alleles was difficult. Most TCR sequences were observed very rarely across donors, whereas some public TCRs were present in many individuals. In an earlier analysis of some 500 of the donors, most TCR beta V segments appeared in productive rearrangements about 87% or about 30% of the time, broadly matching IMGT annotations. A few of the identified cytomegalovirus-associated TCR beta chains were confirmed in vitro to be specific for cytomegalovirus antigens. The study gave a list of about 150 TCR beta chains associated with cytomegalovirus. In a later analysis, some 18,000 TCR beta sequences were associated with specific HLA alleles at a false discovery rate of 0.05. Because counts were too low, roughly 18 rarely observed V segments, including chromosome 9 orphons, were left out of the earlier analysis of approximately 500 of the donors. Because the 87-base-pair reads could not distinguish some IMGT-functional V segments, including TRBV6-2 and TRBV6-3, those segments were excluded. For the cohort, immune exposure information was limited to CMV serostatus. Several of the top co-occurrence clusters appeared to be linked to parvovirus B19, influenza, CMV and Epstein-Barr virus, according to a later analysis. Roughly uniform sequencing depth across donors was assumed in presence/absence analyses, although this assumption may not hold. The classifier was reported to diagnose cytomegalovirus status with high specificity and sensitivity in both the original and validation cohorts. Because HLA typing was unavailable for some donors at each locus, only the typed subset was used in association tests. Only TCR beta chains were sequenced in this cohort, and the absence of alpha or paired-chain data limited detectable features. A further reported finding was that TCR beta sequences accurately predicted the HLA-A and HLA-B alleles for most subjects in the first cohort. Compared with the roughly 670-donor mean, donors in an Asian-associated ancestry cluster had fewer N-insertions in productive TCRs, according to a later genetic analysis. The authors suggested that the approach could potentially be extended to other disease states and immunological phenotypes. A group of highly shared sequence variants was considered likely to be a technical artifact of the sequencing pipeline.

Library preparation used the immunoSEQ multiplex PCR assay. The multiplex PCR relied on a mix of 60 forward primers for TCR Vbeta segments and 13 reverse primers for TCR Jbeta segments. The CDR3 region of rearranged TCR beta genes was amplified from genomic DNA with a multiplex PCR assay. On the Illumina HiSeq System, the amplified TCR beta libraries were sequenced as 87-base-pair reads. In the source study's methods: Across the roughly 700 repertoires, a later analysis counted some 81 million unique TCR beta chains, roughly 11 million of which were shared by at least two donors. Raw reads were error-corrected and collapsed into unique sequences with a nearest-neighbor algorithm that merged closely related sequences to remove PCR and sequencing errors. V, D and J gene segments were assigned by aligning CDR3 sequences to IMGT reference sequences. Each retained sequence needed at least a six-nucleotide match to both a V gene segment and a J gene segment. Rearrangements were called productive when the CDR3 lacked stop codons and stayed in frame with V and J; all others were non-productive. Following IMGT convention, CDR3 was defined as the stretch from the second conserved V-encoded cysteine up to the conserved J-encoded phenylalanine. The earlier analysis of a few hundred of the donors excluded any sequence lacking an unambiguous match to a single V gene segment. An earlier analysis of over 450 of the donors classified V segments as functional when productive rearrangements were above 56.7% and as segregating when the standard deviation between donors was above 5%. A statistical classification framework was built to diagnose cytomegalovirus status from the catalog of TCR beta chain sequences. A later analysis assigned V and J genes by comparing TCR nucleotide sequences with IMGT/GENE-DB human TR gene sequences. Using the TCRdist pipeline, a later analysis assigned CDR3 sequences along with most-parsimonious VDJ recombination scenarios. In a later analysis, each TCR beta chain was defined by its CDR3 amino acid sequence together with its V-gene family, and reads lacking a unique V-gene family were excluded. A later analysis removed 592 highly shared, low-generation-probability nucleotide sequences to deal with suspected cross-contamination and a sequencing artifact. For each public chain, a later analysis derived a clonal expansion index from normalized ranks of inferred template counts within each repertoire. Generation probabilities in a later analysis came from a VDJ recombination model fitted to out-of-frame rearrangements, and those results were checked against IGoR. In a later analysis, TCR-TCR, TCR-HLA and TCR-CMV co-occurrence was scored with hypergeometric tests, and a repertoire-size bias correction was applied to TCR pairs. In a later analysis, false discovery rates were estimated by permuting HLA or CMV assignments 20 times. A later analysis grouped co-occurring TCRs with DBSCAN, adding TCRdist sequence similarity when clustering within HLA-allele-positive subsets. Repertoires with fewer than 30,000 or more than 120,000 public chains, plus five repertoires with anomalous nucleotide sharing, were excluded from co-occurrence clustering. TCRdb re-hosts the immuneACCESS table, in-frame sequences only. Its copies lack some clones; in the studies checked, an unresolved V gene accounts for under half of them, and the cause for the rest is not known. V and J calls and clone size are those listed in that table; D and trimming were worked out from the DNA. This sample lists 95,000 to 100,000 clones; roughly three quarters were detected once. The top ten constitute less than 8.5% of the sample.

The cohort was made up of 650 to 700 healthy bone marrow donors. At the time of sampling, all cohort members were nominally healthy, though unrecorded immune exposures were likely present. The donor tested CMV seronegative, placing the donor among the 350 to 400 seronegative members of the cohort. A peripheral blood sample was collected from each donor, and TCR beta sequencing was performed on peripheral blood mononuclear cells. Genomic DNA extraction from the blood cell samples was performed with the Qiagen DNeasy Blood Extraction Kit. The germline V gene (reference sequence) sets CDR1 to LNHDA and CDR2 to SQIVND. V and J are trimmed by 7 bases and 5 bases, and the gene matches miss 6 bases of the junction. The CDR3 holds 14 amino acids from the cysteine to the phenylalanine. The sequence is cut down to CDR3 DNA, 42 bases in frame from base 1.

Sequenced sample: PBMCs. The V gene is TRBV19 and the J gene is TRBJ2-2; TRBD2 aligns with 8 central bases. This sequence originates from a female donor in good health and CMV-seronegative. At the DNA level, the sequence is TGTGCCAGTATACGAGCGGGAGCGACCGGGGAGCTGTTTTTT. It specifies CASIRAGATGELFF.